This entry lists 30 T cell receptor beta chains sequenced from one sample in a study of control samples from healthy donors and cancer patients. Profiled with immunoSEQ multiplex PCR; TCRdb holds only in-frame clones, not every one. The data show 90,000 to 150,000 clones, with approximately 88% seen just once and 3.4% held by the top ten. Material for sequencing was blood. All receptors come from a man aged 40-49 years in good health.

The chain has TRBV6-1 and TRBJ2-3; 9 nucleotides line up with TRBD2. The CDR3 contains 16 residues. V was clipped by 4 bases and J by 4 bases; unmatched bases: 9. From germline, CDR1 is MNHNS and CDR2 SASEGT. CDR3 in DNA: TGTGCCAGCAGTGTTCGCGGGGGGGTAGGGGCAGATACGCAGTATTTT. Translated, it gives CASSVRGGVGADTQYF.

The chain carries TRBV2 and TRBJ1-5; D ambiguous. V was pared by 3 bases and J by 0 bases, with 9 bases between. CDR3 length: 15 residues. Germline V gene lookup returns CDR1 SNHLY and CDR2 FYNNEI. CDR3 protein: CASSEGIYSNQPQHF. DNA of the CDR3: TGTGCCAGCAGTGAGGGGATCTATAGCAATCAGCCCCAGCATTTT.

The chain has TRBV12-3 or TRBV12-4 and TRBJ1-5; D is possibly TRBD1 (6 bases). CDR3 length equals 13 residues. The V gene lost 6 bases and the J gene lost 5 bases, with 11 bases spanning the gap. CDR3 sequence: CASRRTVYQPQHF. The CDR3 coding sequence is TGTGCCAGCAGACGGACAGTTTATCAGCCCCAGCATTTT.

For the CDR3, the DNA is TGTGCCAGCACCAGAGGGGACAGGGGGCGAGATACGCAGTATTTT. Residues: CASTRGDRGRDTQYF. This sequence joins TRBV9 and TRBJ2-3; 12 bases align to TRBD1. V shed 6 bases, J shed 5 bases, and the junction held 7 bases outside the gene matches. This CDR3 region has 15 residues. The germline gives CDR1 SGDLS, CDR2 YYNGEE.

The V call is TRBV21-1, the J call TRBJ1-6. TRBV21-1 is marked as a pseudogene. The CDR3 sequence is 14 residues long. CDR3: CASTKASYNSPLHF. The CDR3 nucleotides read TGTGCCAGCACAAAGGCCTCTTATAATTCACCCCTCCACTTT.

The chain couples TRBV2 to TRBJ1-3; 7 bases agree with TRBD1. With 6 bases clipped from V and 1 base from J, the junction kept 9 bases outside the gene matches. The CDR3 totals 16 residues. Germline CDR1 is SNHLY and CDR2 is FYNNEI. In DNA form, the CDR3 reads TGTGCCAGCAGCCGAAGGGACAGTCTATCTGGAAACACCATATATTTT. Its translation: CASSRRDSLSGNTIYF.

V is TRBV11-1 and J is TRBJ1-1; no reliable D call. Germline V gene sequence: CDR1 SGHAT, CDR2 FQDESV (reference sequence). The ends were cut back, 2 bases at V and 1 base at J, with 5 bases in the middle. This CDR3 has 13 residues. The CDR3 DNA is TGTGCCAGCAGCTTACCAGGGAACACTGAAGCTTTCTTT. As protein: CASSLPGNTEAFF.

The chain links TRBV19 to TRBJ1-6; the match to TRBD1 covers 12 bases. Trimming took 3 bases from V and 10 from J; bases not matched to a gene: 10. The CDR3 has 17 residues. Germline V gene lookup returns CDR1 LNHDA and CDR2 SQIVND (reference sequence). The CDR3: CASSILGTGGVGSPLHF. For the CDR3, the DNA is TGTGCCAGTAGTATCCTGGGGACAGGGGGCGTAGGCTCACCCCTCCACTTT.

The J gene is TRBJ1-5, the V gene TRBV6-1; D is perhaps TRBD1 (6 bases). The CDR3 consists of 13 residues. Per germline, CDR1 MNHNS and CDR2 SASEGT. Trimming took 2 bases from V and 6 from J, leaving 8 bases between them. As DNA, the CDR3 is TGTGCCAGCAGTGAAACAGGGAGTCAGCCCCAGCATTTT. As protein: CASSETGSQPQHF.

The rearrangement uses TRBV11-3 and TRBJ2-7; no clear D gene. This CDR3 has 12 residues. Germline V gene sequence: CDR1 SGHNT, CDR2 YENEEA. Trimming shortened V by 5 bases and J by 2 bases, and 7 bases separated the two germline ends. CDR3 residues: CASSPSPYEQYF. The DNA for the CDR3 is TGTGCCAGCAGCCCATCCCCCTACGAGCAGTACTTC.

The chain combines TRBV2 with TRBJ1-2; no clear D gene. Trimming removed 3 bases from V and 8 bases from J, with 19 bases in between. From germline, CDR1 is SNHLY and CDR2 FYNNEI. The CDR3 spans 15 residues. The CDR3 region is CASSEAPGPEWGYTF. CDR3 DNA sequence: TGTGCCAGCAGTGAGGCCCCGGGCCCCGAATGGGGCTACACCTTC.

The genes are TRBV5-1 and TRBJ1-4; D possibly corresponds to TRBD1 (6 bases). The CDR3 consists of 14 residues. V was clipped by 4 bases and J by 5 bases, with 12 bases between them. Germline V gene data show CDR1 as SGHRS and CDR2 as YFSETQ. The CDR3 here is CASSIKQGNEKLFF. The CDR3 region has the DNA TGCGCCAGCAGCATAAAACAGGGAAATGAAAAACTGTTTTTT.

This chain links TRBV24-1 with TRBJ1-2; 8 bases fit TRBD1. The germline V gene encodes CDR1 KGHDR and CDR2 SFDVKD. V shed 4 bases and J 4 bases; nucleotides not matched to a gene: 7. The CDR3 extends over 15 amino acids. Here the CDR3 reads CATSEPGQGSYGYTF. In DNA form, the CDR3 reads TGTGCCACCAGTGAGCCTGGACAGGGATCCTATGGCTACACCTTC.

This clone has a single count. The chain employs TRBV24-1 and TRBJ1-1; 7 nucleotides align to TRBD1. J was trimmed by 5 bases and V by 4 bases; bases with no gene match: 9. The length of the CDR3 is 15 residues. CDR1 is KGHDR and CDR2 is SFDVKD in the germline V gene. In DNA form, the CDR3 reads TGTGCCACCAGTGAAACAGACAGGGATGGGACTGAAGCTTTCTTT. Translating gives CATSETDRDGTEAFF.

This chain joins TRBV7-2 and TRBJ2-1; D is uncertain. The CDR3 has 15 residues. Germline CDR1 and CDR2: SGHTA and FQGNSA. V was shortened by 2 bases and J by 7 bases, with 15 bases between the two germline ends. CDR3 loop: CASSLSAASLNEQFF. In DNA form, the CDR3 reads TGTGCCAGCAGCTTATCGGCGGCCTCCTTAAATGAGCAGTTCTTC.

The chain carries TRBV6-4 and TRBJ1-1, with 11 bases matching TRBD1. The CDR3 consists of 14 residues. J gave up 6 bases and V 5 bases, and 5 bases lay outside the gene matches. CDR1 is MRHNA and CDR2 is SNTAGT in the germline V gene. The CDR3 nucleotides read TGTGCCAGCAGTCGCGGACAGGGGGCCTCTGAAGCTTTCTTT. Translated, it gives CASSRGQGASEAFF.

The chain is built from TRBV30 and TRBJ1-4, with D hard to call. The ends were cut back, 2 bases at V and 12 bases at J, with 19 bases in the middle. CDR1 is GTSNPN, CDR2 SVGIG, per germline (reference sequence). This CDR3 has 14 amino acids. As DNA, the CDR3 is TGTGCCTGGAGTAGAGGAACCGAAACTGCTGAACTGTTTTTT. This translates into CAWSRGTETAELFF. The full variable domain, its missing parts supplied by reference TRBV30 and TRBJ1-4, is SQTIHQWPATLVQPVGSPLSLECTVEGTSNPNLYWYRQAAGRGLQLLFYSVGIGQISSEVPQNLSASRPQDRQFILSSKKLLLSDSGFYLCAWSRGTETAELFFGSGTQLSVL.

The chain links TRBV5-8 to TRBJ1-2; the D gene is possibly TRBD1 (5 bases). The CDR3 has 12 amino acids. The germline V gene has CDR1 SGHTS and CDR2 YDEGEE. V was clipped by 0 bases and J by 7 bases, with 7 bases between them. The CDR3 is CASSLGGTGYTF. CDR3 in DNA: TGTGCCAGCAGCTTGGGGGGGACTGGCTACACCTTC.

The rearrangement uses TRBV18 and TRBJ2-3; 9 bases line up with TRBD2. Unmatched junction bases numbered 12, after V lost 6 bases and J lost 5 bases. Germline assignment: CDR1 KGHSH and CDR2 LQKENI. This CDR3 contains 16 residues. CDR3 in DNA: TGTGCCAGCTCCCGAAACCGCGGGGGGGGAGGAGATACGCAGTATTTT. It codes for CASSRNRGGGGDTQYF.

V is TRBV7-2 and J is TRBJ1-6; 9 nucleotides match TRBD1. The ends lost 5 bases at V and 10 bases at J; junction bases unmatched: 9. The CDR3 is 15 residues long. Germline CDR1 and CDR2: SGHTA and FQGNSA. This CDR3 reads CASSVGTGRGSPLHF. The CDR3 DNA reads as TGTGCCAGCAGCGTTGGGACAGGGAGGGGATCACCCCTCCACTTT.

V gene TRBV5-1 combines with J gene TRBJ1-4; 8 bases match TRBD1. CDR1 is SGHRS, CDR2 YFSETQ, per germline. Losses at the gene ends were 0 bases for V and 4 bases for J; bases not matched to a gene: 8. This CDR3 has 17 residues. The CDR3 sequence is CASSLGPTTGDNEKLFF. CDR3 DNA: TGCGCCAGCAGCTTGGGACCAACGACAGGGGATAATGAAAAACTGTTTTTT. Full variable domain (outside the CDR3, taken from reference TRBV5-1 and TRBJ1-4): KAGVTQTPRYLIKTRGQQVTLSCSPISGHRSVSWYQQTPGQGLQFLFEYFSETQRNKGNFPGRFSGRQFSNSRSEMNVSTLELGDSALYLCASSLGPTTGDNEKLFFGSGTQLSVL.

Points on this clone: This sample also contains other DNA sequences that code for the same CDR3. The chain carries TRBV20-1 and TRBJ1-2; D is unresolved. There are 11 residues in the CDR3. Trimming removed 3 bases from V and 5 bases from J, with 7 bases in between. The V gene's germline CDR1 is DFQATT and CDR2 SNEGSKA (reference sequence). The CDR3 loop is CSASRDYGYTF. For the CDR3, the DNA is TGCAGTGCTAGTCGAGATTATGGCTACACCTTC.

This chain connects TRBV30 to TRBJ1-2; D perhaps matches TRBD1 (5 bases). The V end was cut by 7 bases, the J end by 4 bases, with 25 bases between. The CDR3 totals 16 residues. CDR1 GTSNPN and CDR2 SVGIG come from the germline V gene (reference sequence). The CDR3 DNA sequence: TGTGCCTCAGATGACCCCGGGACGGCTAATCTCTATGGCTACACCTTC. This gives the protein CASDDPGTANLYGYTF.

The CDR3 spells CASQALSSYEQYF. The CDR3 DNA reads TGTGCCAGCCAGGCTCTATCATCCTACGAGCAGTACTTC. The chain combines TRBV27 with TRBJ2-7, with unresolved D. Per the germline V gene, CDR1 is MNHEY and CDR2 is SMNVEV (reference sequence). This CDR3 is 13 amino acids long. V was clipped by 8 bases and J by 1 base, with 12 bases between them.

The chain carries TRBV5-4 and TRBJ2-2; 7 nucleotides agree with TRBD2. CDR3 size: 16 residues. Germline CDR1 SGHNT, CDR2 YYREEE (reference sequence). With V trimmed by 2 bases and J by 1 base, 5 bases remained unmatched. The CDR3 reads CASSLRIAGNTGELFF. The CDR3 DNA follows: TGTGCCAGCAGCTTAAGGATAGCGGGGAACACCGGGGAGCTGTTTTTT.

The J gene is TRBJ1-2, the V gene TRBV29-1; 8 bases are shared with TRBD1. The V gene's germline CDR1 is SQVTM and CDR2 ANQGSEA. The CDR3 extends over 16 amino acids. The trim removed 3 bases at V and 0 bases at J, leaving 9 bases unmatched. This chain's CDR3 is CSVDYVGQASNYGYTF. DNA for the CDR3: TGCAGCGTTGATTATGTGGGACAGGCTTCTAACTATGGCTACACCTTC. The complete variable domain, with remaining parts taken from reference TRBV29-1 and TRBJ1-2, reads SAVISQKPSRDICQRGTSLTIQCQVDSQVTMMFWYRQQPGQSLTLIATANQGSEATYESGFVIDKFPISRPNLTFSTLTVSNMSPEDSSIYLCSVDYVGQASNYGYTFGSGTRLTVV.

This clone turned up a few times. V usage is TRBV27 and J usage is TRBJ2-3; 10 bases align to TRBD1. Trimming at V came to 4 bases and at J to 6 bases, leaving 7 bases not matched to a gene. The CDR3 consists of 15 residues. Germline CDR1 reads MNHEY; CDR2 reads SMNVEV (reference sequence). The DNA of the CDR3 is TGTGCCAGCAGTTCCCGGGACAGGGGCTGGGATACGCAGTATTTT. Residues: CASSSRDRGWDTQYF.

CDR3 residues: CASSNWGSGTEAFF. In nucleotides, the CDR3 is TGCGCCAGCAGCAATTGGGGCAGTGGCACTGAAGCTTTCTTT. V and J are TRBV5-1 and TRBJ1-1; tentatively, D is TRBD1 (5 bases). Per the germline V gene, CDR1 is SGHRS and CDR2 is YFSETQ. Trimming took 4 bases from V and 4 from J, leaving 14 bases between them. The CDR3 is made up of 14 amino acids.

This clone has only a few counts. The rearrangement joins TRBV12-5 to TRBJ1-5; TRBD1 matches 9 bases. J lost 5 bases, V lost 1 base, and 0 bases had no gene match. The CDR3 has 14 residues. CDR1 LGHNT and CDR2 FRNRAP come from the germline V gene. The CDR3 DNA is TGTGCTAGTGGTTTGGGACAGGGGGATCAGCCCCAGCATTTT. Protein sequence: CASGLGQGDQPQHF.

The chain has TRBV15 and TRBJ1-2; D is undetermined. V was pared by 0 bases and J by 4 bases, with 6 bases between. The CDR3 contains 13 residues. Germline-derived CDR1 and CDR2 are LNHNV and YYDKDF (reference sequence). CDR3 sequence (DNA): TGTGCCACCAGCAGAGAAGGGATCTATGGCTACACCTTC. It is translated as CATSREGIYGYTF.